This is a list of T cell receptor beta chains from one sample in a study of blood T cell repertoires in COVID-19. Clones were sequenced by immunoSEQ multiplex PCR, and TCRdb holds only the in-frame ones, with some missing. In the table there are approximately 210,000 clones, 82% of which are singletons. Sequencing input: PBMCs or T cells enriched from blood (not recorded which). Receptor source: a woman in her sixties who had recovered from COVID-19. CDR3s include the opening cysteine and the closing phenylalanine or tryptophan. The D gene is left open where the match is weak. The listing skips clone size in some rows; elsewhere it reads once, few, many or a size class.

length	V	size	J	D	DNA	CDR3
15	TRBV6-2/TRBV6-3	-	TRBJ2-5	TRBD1	TGTGCCAGCAGTTACGGGACAGGCCTACAAGAGACCCAGTACTTC	CASSYGTGLQETQYF
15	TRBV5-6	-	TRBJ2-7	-	TGTGCCAGCAGCCTTTGGGCGGACAGCTCCTACGAGCAGTACTTC	CASSLWADSSYEQYF
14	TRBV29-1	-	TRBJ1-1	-	TGCAGCGTCCTCAGCCTGACAGGGAACACTGAAGCTTTCTTT	CSVLSLTGNTEAFF
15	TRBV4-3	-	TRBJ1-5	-	TGCGCCAGCAGCCAAGTTATTTCCGGCAATCAGCCCCAGCATTTT	CASSQVISGNQPQHF
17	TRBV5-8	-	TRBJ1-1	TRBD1	TGTGCCAGCAGCTTGGAGGGACAGCTCCCCTGGGGCACTGAAGCTTTCTTT	CASSLEGQLPWGTEAFF
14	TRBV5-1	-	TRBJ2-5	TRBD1	TGCGCCAGCGGGACAGGGGGCGCGGGGGAGACCCAGTACTTC	CASGTGGAGETQYF
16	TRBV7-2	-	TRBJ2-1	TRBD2	TGTGCCAGCAGCAGCAGCGGGGGGCAAGGACACAATGAGCAGTTCTTC	CASSSSGGQGHNEQFF
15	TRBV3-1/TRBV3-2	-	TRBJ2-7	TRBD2	TGTGCCAGCAGCCAGTCCTTAGCGGGATCCTACGAGCAGTACTTC	CASSQSLAGSYEQYF
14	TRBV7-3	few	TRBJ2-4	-	TGTGCCAGCAGCTTAGAGACAGGTGGGACCATTCAGTACTTC	CASSLETGGTIQYF
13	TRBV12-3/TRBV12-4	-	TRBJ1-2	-	TGTGCCAGCAGTTTTCAGGGGCTGGATGGCTACACCTTC	CASSFQGLDGYTF
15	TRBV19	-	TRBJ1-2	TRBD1	TGTGCCAGTAGTATCCTGCGCGGACAGGGCGGTGGCTACACCTTC	CASSILRGQGGGYTF
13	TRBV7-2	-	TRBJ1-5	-	TGTGCCAGCAGCTTGGCCTTCAATCAGCCCCAGCATTTT	CASSLAFNQPQHF
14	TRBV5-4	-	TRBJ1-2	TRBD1	TGTGCCAGCAGCAATCAGGGGGGCCTCTATGGCTACACCTTC	CASSNQGGLYGYTF
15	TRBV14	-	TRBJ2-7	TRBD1	TGTGCCAGCAGCCATTACTCGATCAGGGGGTACGAGCAGTACTTC	CASSHYSIRGYEQYF
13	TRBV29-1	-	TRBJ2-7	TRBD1	TGCAGCGCATCTCGGACAGGGTCCTACGAGCAGTACTTC	CSASRTGSYEQYF
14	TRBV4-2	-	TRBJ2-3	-	TGTGCCAGCAGCCAAGATCGCGGCGGGGAAACGCAGTATTTT	CASSQDRGGETQYF
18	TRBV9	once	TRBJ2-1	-	TGTGCCAGCAGCGTAGTGTCCCCCCAGATCACGAATAACAATGAGCAGTTCTTC	CASSVVSPQITNNNEQFF
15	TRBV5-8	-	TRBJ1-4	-	TGTGCCAGCAGCTTGGAGAGGGGGATGAATGAAAAACTGTTTTTT	CASSLERGMNEKLFF
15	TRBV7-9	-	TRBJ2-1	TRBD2	TGTGCCAGCACCCTTAGACTAGCGGGGGAGAATGAGCAGTTCTTC	CASTLRLAGENEQFF
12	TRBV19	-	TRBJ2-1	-	TGTGCCAGTAGTTACCTAAATGATAAGCAGTTCTTC	CASSYLNDKQFF